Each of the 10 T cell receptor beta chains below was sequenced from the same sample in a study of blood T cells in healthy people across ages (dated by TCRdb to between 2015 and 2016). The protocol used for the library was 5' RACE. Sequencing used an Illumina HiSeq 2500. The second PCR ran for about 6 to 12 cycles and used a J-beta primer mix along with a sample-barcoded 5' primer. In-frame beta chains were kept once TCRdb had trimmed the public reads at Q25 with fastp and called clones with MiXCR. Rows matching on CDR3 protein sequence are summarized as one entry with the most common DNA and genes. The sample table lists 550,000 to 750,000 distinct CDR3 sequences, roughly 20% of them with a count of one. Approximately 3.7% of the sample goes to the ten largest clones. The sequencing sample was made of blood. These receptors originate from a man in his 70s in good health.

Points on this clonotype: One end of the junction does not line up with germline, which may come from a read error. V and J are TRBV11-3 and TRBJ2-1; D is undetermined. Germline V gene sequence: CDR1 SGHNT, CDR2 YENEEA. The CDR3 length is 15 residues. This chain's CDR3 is CASGLEAGPENEQFF. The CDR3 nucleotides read TGTGCCAGCGGCTTAGAGGCAGGACCGGAAAATGAGCAGTTCTTC.

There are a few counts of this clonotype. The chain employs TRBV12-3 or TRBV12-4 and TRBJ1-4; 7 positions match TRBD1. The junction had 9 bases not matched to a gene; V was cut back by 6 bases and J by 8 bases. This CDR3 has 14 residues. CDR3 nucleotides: TGTGCCAGCAGCCACTCCCGGACAGGAGAAAAACTGTTTTTT. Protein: CASSHSRTGEKLFF.

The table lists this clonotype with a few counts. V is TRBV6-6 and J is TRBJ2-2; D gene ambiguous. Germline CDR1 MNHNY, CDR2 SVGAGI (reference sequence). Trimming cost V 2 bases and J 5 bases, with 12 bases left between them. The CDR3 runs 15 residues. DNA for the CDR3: TGTGCCAGCAGTTACGAGCTAATGGGGACCGGGGAGCTGTTTTTT. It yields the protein CASSYELMGTGELFF.

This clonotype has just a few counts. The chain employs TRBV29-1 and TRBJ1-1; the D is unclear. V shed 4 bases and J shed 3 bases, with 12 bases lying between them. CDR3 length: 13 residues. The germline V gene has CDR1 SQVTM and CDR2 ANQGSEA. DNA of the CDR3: TGCAGCGTTGGGGTTCGGGGAGACACTGAAGCTTTCTTT. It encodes CSVGVRGDTEAFF.

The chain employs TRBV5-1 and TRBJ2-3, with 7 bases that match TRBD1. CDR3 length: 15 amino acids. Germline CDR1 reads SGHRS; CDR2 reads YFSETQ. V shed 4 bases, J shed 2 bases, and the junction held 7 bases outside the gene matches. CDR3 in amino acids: CASSEGGRNTDTQYF. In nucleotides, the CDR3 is TGCGCCAGCAGCGAAGGGGGCCGTAACACAGATACGCAGTATTTT.

This CDR3 is CASSSTAYYEQYF. The DNA of the CDR3 is TGTGCCAGCAGCTCGACAGCATACTACGAGCAGTACTTC. This rearrangement joins TRBV11-2 to TRBJ2-7, with D possibly being TRBD1 (5 bases). Germline-derived CDR1 and CDR2 are SGHAT and FQNNGV. The CDR3 has 13 amino acids. V was clipped by 4 bases and J by 3 bases, with 10 bases between them.

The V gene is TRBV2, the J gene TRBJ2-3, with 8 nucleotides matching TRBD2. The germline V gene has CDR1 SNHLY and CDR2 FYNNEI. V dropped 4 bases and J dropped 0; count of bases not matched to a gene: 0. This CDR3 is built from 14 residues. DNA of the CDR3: TGTGCCAGCAGTGCTAGCGGGAGCACAGATACGCAGTATTTT. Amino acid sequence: CASSASGSTDTQYF. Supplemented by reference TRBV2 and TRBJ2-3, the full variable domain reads EPEVTQTPSHQVTQMGQEVILRCVPISNHLYFYWYRQILGQKVEFLVSFYNNEISEKSEIFDDQFSVERPDGSNFTLKIRSTKLEDSAMYFCASSASGSTDTQYFGPGTRLTVL.

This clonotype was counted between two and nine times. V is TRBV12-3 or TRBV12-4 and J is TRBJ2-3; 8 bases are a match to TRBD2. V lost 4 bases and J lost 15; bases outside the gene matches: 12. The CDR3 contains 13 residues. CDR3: CASSSTSASAPYF. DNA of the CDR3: TGTGCCAGCAGTTCGACTAGCGCCAGCGCACCCTATTTT.

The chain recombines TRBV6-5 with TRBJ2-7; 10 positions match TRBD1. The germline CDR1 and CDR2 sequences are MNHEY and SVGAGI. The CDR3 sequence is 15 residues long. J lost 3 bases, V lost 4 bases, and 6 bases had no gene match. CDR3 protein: CASSSPGTGVYEQYF. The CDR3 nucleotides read TGTGCCAGCAGTTCCCCCGGGACAGGGGTCTACGAGCAGTACTTC.

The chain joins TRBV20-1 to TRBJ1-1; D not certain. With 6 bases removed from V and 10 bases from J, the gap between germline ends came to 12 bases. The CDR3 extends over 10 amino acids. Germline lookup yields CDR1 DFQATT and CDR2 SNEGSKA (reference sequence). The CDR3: CSATDDGAFF. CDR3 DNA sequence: TGCAGTGCAACCGATGACGGAGCTTTCTTT.